The 20 T cell receptor beta chains in this list originate from one sample, sequenced in a study of T cell repertoires in cytomegalovirus infection. TCRdb reprocessed the reads via MiXCR and lists one record per CDR3 protein. The table lists approximately 500,000 distinct CDR3 sequences, about 25% of them singletons. Sequencing used PBMCs. The receptors derive from a human donor in good health (CMV status not recorded). Some clones in this sample may be carry-over from other donors' samples.

This clonotype showed up just a few times. The rearrangement uses TRBV5-6 and TRBJ1-2; 8 bases align to TRBD1. The CDR3 is made up of 15 amino acids. In germline, CDR1 is SGHDT, CDR2 YYEEEE. Germline trimming cut 3 bases from V and 4 bases from J; bases unmatched to any gene: 8. This CDR3 reads CASSSGGRQSYGYTF. The CDR3 DNA follows: TGTGCCAGCAGCTCAGGGGGCCGGCAGAGCTATGGCTACACCTTC.

The genes are TRBV19 and TRBJ2-5; 7 nucleotides match TRBD1. The CDR3 has 15 residues. V shed 3 bases and J 1 base; nucleotides not matched to a gene: 5. Germline V lookup: CDR1 LNHDA, CDR2 SQIVND (reference sequence). CDR3 loop: CASSIGQVTQETQYF. The CDR3 DNA sequence: TGTGCCAGTAGTATCGGACAGGTGACCCAAGAGACCCAGTACTTC.

The rearrangement joins TRBV4-1 to TRBJ2-3, with D perhaps matching TRBD2 (6 bases). The CDR3 consists of 15 residues. V was pared by 4 bases and J by 4 bases, with 15 bases between. Looked up from germline, CDR1 is MGHRA and CDR2 is YSYEKL. CDR3 sequence (DNA): TGCGCCAGCAGCCTCATCGGGAGCGGCTCAGATACGCAGTATTTT. As protein: CASSLIGSGSDTQYF.

In this sample, this clonotype turned up many times. The chain couples TRBV7-6 to TRBJ2-3; 8 bases are a match to TRBD1. The CDR3 loop spans 15 amino acids. V shed 0 bases and J 5 bases; nucleotides not matched to a gene: 4. From germline, CDR1 is SGHVS and CDR2 FNYEAQ. The CDR3, as DNA: TGTGCCAGCAGCTTAGCGGCAGGGGGCATAGATACGCAGTATTTT. This gives the protein CASSLAAGGIDTQYF.

V is TRBV6-2 or TRBV6-3 and J is TRBJ1-5; weak D call: TRBD1 (5 bases). Germline CDR1 MNHEY, CDR2 SVGEGT. This CDR3 has 18 amino acids. With 4 bases removed from V and 1 base from J, the gap between germline ends came to 20 bases. The CDR3 loop is CASSFRQQDLSSNQPQHF. The CDR3 DNA reads TGTGCCAGCAGTTTCCGACAACAGGATTTATCGAGCAATCAGCCCCAGCATTTT.

This clonotype was observed a handful of times. The CDR3 is CASSLDRWDGISYGYTF. CDR3 in DNA: TGTGCCAGCAGCTTAGATCGGTGGGACGGAATTTCCTATGGCTACACCTTC. V usage is TRBV11-3 and J usage is TRBJ1-2; TRBD1 is a possible D gene (5 bases). Germline V gene lookup returns CDR1 SGHNT and CDR2 YENEEA. V was cut by 0 bases and J by 4 bases, with 18 bases left in between. The CDR3 length is 17 residues.

The chain has TRBV6-2 or TRBV6-3 and TRBJ2-7; no clear D. Germline-derived CDR1 and CDR2 are MNHEY and SVGEGT. Between the trimmed V and J ends, which lost 4 bases and 2 bases, there was a span of 9 bases. The CDR3 has 13 residues. CDR3 DNA: TGTGCCAGCAGTTGGGCAGGCACCTACGAGCAGTACTTC. Amino acid sequence: CASSWAGTYEQYF.

This clonotype was detected many times. An end of the junction differs from the germline gene, which may be a read error. The J gene is TRBJ2-2, the V gene TRBV7-7; 10 bases align to TRBD2. Germline V gives CDR1 SSHAT, CDR2 FNYEAQ (reference sequence). CDR3 length equals 20 residues. CDR3 sequence: CASSPGLPLAGGPNTGELFF. In DNA, the CDR3 is TGTGCTAGCAGCCCAGGACTTCCTTTAGCGGGAGGACCGAACACCGGGGAGCTGTTTTTT.

The chain couples TRBV12-3 or TRBV12-4 to TRBJ2-5; maybe TRBD1 (6 bases). The CDR3 spans 15 residues. Trimming took off 4 bases at V and 2 bases at J, with 14 bases between the two ends. This chain's CDR3 is CASSYPTGIQETQYF. The CDR3 nucleotides are TGTGCCAGCAGTTATCCGACAGGAATACAAGAGACCCAGTACTTC.

This clonotype was counted many times. The gene calls are TRBV7-2 and TRBJ1-5; maybe TRBD1 (6 bases). The CDR3 runs 16 residues. Germline V gives CDR1 SGHTA, CDR2 FQGNSA. Trimming took off 1 base at V and 6 bases at J, with 16 bases between the two ends. The CDR3 DNA follows: TGTGCCAGCAGCTTAGATACGGGGGCGAGGAGTCAGCCCCAGCATTTT. This sequence encodes CASSLDTGARSQPQHF.

This sequence joins TRBV5-4 and TRBJ2-7; 13 bases are shared with TRBD2. J lost 5 bases, V lost 4 bases, and 9 bases had no gene match. Germline lookup yields CDR1 SGHNT and CDR2 YYREEE (reference sequence). The CDR3 totals 16 residues. As DNA, the CDR3 is TGTGCCAGCAGCACACCGGGACTAGCGGGATACGACGAGCAGTACGTC. Translated, it gives CASSTPGLAGYDEQYV.

The CDR3 sequence is CASSFFQGLKNIQYF. CDR3 nucleotide sequence: TGTGCCAGCAGTTTTTTCCAGGGCCTAAAAAACATTCAGTACTTC. The chain is built from TRBV12-3 or TRBV12-4 and TRBJ2-4, with D perhaps matching TRBD1 (5 bases). The CDR3 is 15 residues long. V dropped 3 bases and J dropped 4 bases, with 13 bases sitting between them.

Ten or more counts support this clonotype. For the CDR3, the DNA is TGTGCCAGCAGCTTACACGGGAGGGGGATCGCCGGGGAGCTGTTTTTT. Its protein product is CASSLHGRGIAGELFF. This sequence joins TRBV7-2 and TRBJ2-2; TRBD2 matches at 8 bases. The CDR3 has 16 residues. Germline lookup yields CDR1 SGHTA and CDR2 FQGNSA. J gave up 6 bases and V 2 bases, and 8 bases lay outside the gene matches.

Ten or more counts support this clonotype. CDR3 sequence: CASIPLAGTDTQYF. CDR3 DNA sequence: TGTGCCAGCATCCCACTAGCGGGCACAGATACGCAGTATTTT. This chain connects TRBV7-2 to TRBJ2-3; TRBD2 aligns across 8 bases. Germline V CDR1 and CDR2: SGHTA, FQGNSA. The junction had 4 bases not matched to a gene; V was cut back by 7 bases and J by 1 base. This CDR3 contains 14 residues.

The rearrangement links TRBV3-1 to TRBJ2-4, with D unresolved. V was shortened by 4 bases and J by 4 bases, with 14 bases between the two germline ends. The germline CDR1 and CDR2 sequences are LGHDT and YNNKEL (reference sequence). CDR3 length: 15 residues. The CDR3 loop reads CASSLIELSKNIQYF. CDR3 DNA sequence: TGTGCCAGCAGCCTCATCGAATTATCGAAAAACATTCAGTACTTC. Filled out from reference TRBV3-1 and TRBJ2-4, the complete variable domain reads DTAVSQTPKYLVTQMGNDKSIKCEQNLGHDTMYWYKQDSKKFLKIMFSYNNKELIINETVPNRFSPKSPDKAHLNLHINSLELGDSAVYFCASSLIELSKNIQYFGAGTRLSVL.

This clonotype has only a few counts. The V and J genes are TRBV7-2 and TRBJ2-3; the D is unclear. Germline lookup yields CDR1 SGHTA and CDR2 FQGNSA. The V and J ends lost 1 base and 9 bases respectively, with 8 bases between them. The CDR3 totals 12 residues. CDR3 in amino acids: CASSLGSRTQYF. CDR3 nucleotides: TGTGCCAGCAGCTTAGGATCGAGAACGCAGTATTTT.

V and J are TRBV7-8 and TRBJ2-7, with D hard to call. Germline V gives CDR1 SGHVS, CDR2 FQNEAQ. V shed 2 bases and J shed 4 bases, with 12 bases lying between them. This CDR3 has 14 amino acids. CDR3 region: CASSLSSILYEQYF. CDR3 DNA: TGTGCCAGCAGCTTAAGTTCCATATTATACGAGCAGTACTTC.

This clonotype was counted many times. V gene TRBV7-6 combines with J gene TRBJ2-5; 8 bases match TRBD2. This CDR3 has 16 amino acids. Germline-derived CDR1 and CDR2 are SGHVS and FNYEAQ. V dropped 3 bases and J dropped 4; count of bases not matched to a gene: 10. The CDR3 spells CASSFLAGTGGETQYF. CDR3 sequence (DNA): TGTGCCAGCAGCTTCTTAGCGGGAACTGGGGGAGAGACCCAGTACTTC.

This clonotype occurred a few times. The chain combines TRBV7-2 with TRBJ1-3; D may be TRBD1 (5 bases). The CDR3 length is 15 residues. V was shortened by 4 bases and J by 1 base, with 11 bases between the two germline ends. CDR1 is SGHTA and CDR2 is FQGNSA in the germline V gene. The CDR3 region has the DNA TGTGCCAGCAGCTCGGGACCCCTGTCTGGAAACACCATATATTTT. It is translated as CASSSGPLSGNTIYF.

The CDR3 loop is CASSPVNSPGELFF. CDR3 DNA sequence: TGTGCCAGCTCACCAGTCAACTCCCCCGGGGAGCTGTTTTTT. The chain recombines TRBV18 with TRBJ2-2; D remains ambiguous. Trimming stripped 2 bases from V and 6 bases from J, with 10 bases between. The CDR3 is made up of 14 amino acids. CDR1 and CDR2 from the germline V gene are KGHSH and LQKENI.